These 28 T cell receptor beta chains were sequenced from one sample in a study of blood T cell repertoires in COVID-19. Profiling relied on immunoSEQ multiplex PCR, and the TCRdb table lists in-frame clones only, not all of them. Found here are roughly 230,000 clones, over 75% of them singletons; the top ten hold roughly 7.9%. The material sequenced was peripheral blood. Receptors were obtained from an elderly woman with acute or convalescent COVID-19.

The CDR3 DNA follows: TGTGCCAGCGGGGGCTGGATGAACACTGAAGCTTTCTTT. It yields the protein CASGGWMNTEAFF. The chain links TRBV6-5 to TRBJ1-1, with D perhaps TRBD1 (6 bases). The CDR3 loop spans 13 amino acids. Trimming took off 8 bases at V and 0 bases at J, with 10 bases between the two ends. Germline V gives CDR1 MNHEY, CDR2 SVGAGI.

This sequence joins TRBV4-1 and TRBJ2-5; 8 nucleotides agree with TRBD2. Germline lookup yields CDR1 MGHRA and CDR2 YSYEKL. The V segment lost 0 bases and the J segment 5 bases; nucleotides outside the gene matches: 11. The CDR3 is 17 residues long. The CDR3 spells CASSQDWEGLVVETQYF. CDR3 in DNA: TGCGCCAGCAGCCAAGATTGGGAGGGACTAGTTGTGGAGACCCAGTACTTC.

This clone was recorded only once. The gene calls are TRBV5-5 and TRBJ1-3; D gene unclear. CDR1 and CDR2 from the germline V gene are SGHKS and YYEKEE (reference sequence). Trimming removed 1 base at V and 2 bases at J, with 4 bases between. The CDR3 covers 13 residues. CDR3 sequence reads: CASSLSAGNTIYF. DNA of the CDR3: TGTGCCAGCAGCTTGTCGGCTGGAAACACCATATATTTT.

The rearrangement joins TRBV5-1 to TRBJ1-4; 7 positions agree with TRBD1. Germline CDR1 SGHRS, CDR2 YFSETQ. The J segment lost 1 base and the V segment lost 1 base, leaving 7 bases of the junction unmatched. The CDR3 extends over 17 amino acids. The CDR3 loop is CASSLTGDGRTNEKLFF. CDR3 bases: TGCGCCAGCAGCTTGACAGGGGACGGCAGAACTAATGAAAAACTGTTTTTT.

The rearrangement joins TRBV18 to TRBJ1-1, with TRBD1 identical over 7 bases. Germline lookup yields CDR1 KGHSH and CDR2 LQKENI. After removal of 6 bases from V and 6 bases from J, the junction contained 10 bases not matched to a gene. This CDR3 spans 14 amino acids. CDR3: CASSPGQATAEAFF. DNA for the CDR3: TGTGCCAGCTCCCCCGGACAGGCTACCGCTGAAGCTTTCTTT.

This clone appeared a single time. The CDR3 sequence: CASSLVGGRNYGYTF. The CDR3 DNA reads as TGTGCCAGCAGCTTAGTCGGGGGGAGGAACTATGGCTACACCTTC. J is TRBJ1-2 and V is TRBV7-9; TRBD1 might be the D (5 bases). Between the trimmed V and J ends, which lost 1 base and 2 bases, there was a span of 11 bases. The CDR3 contains 15 residues. Per the germline V gene, CDR1 is SEHNR and CDR2 is FQNEAQ (reference sequence).

The chain employs TRBV6-7 and TRBJ2-7; D might be TRBD2 (5 bases). TRBV6-7 is an ORF, with its function uncertain. V shed 6 bases and J shed 3 bases, with 18 bases lying between them. The CDR3 consists of 15 residues. CDR3 bases: TGTGCCAGCAGCCTAAGGACTCCTCCTGGCTACGAGCAGTACTTC. Protein sequence: CASSLRTPPGYEQYF.

The chain carries TRBV11-2 and TRBJ2-5; possibly TRBD2 for D (6 bases). The CDR3 is made up of 14 amino acids. Germline V CDR1 and CDR2: SGHAT, FQNNGV. With 4 bases removed from V and 2 bases from J, the gap between germline ends came to 11 bases. The CDR3 spells CASSSMGLQETQYF. Here the CDR3 DNA reads TGTGCCAGCAGCTCAATGGGACTGCAAGAGACCCAGTACTTC. The full variable domain, with the rest looked up from reference TRBV11-2 and TRBJ2-5, is EAGVAQSPRYKIIEKRQSVAFWCNPISGHATLYWYQQILGQGPKLLIQFQNNGVVDDSQLPKDRFSAERLKGVDSTLKIQPAKLEDSAVYLCASSSMGLQETQYFGPGTRLLVL.

The genes are TRBV2 and TRBJ2-3, with unresolved D. In germline, CDR1 is SNHLY, CDR2 FYNNEI. Between the trimmed V and J ends, which lost 8 bases and 0 bases, there was a span of 15 bases. The CDR3 is 15 amino acids. CDR3 DNA sequence: TGTGCCAGCTCCCGAGACATAGGCAGCACAGATACGCAGTATTTT. It specifies CASSRDIGSTDTQYF.

V and J are TRBV5-1 and TRBJ1-2; D possibly corresponds to TRBD1 (6 bases). The CDR3 length is 14 residues. V was pared by 0 bases and J by 8 bases, with 14 bases between. Germline-derived CDR1 and CDR2 are SGHRS and YFSETQ. The CDR3: CASSLENRVSGYTF. The DNA of the CDR3 is TGCGCCAGCAGCTTGGAGAACAGGGTTAGCGGCTACACCTTC.

V gene TRBV30 combines with J gene TRBJ2-5; 11 bases align to TRBD1. The V and J ends lost 1 base and 3 bases, in that order; junction bases with no gene match: 1. The germline V gene encodes CDR1 GTSNPN and CDR2 SVGIG (reference sequence). The CDR3 is 14 residues long. The CDR3: CAWSGTGGEETQYF. The CDR3 DNA follows: TGTGCCTGGAGTGGGACAGGGGGCGAAGAGACCCAGTACTTC.

Only one count was recorded for this clone. This sequence joins TRBV5-1 and TRBJ1-1; 9 bases align to TRBD1. This CDR3 is 14 amino acids long. The V gene end was trimmed by 0 bases and the J gene end by 7 bases; junction bases not matched to a gene: 4. Germline values: CDR1 SGHRS, CDR2 YFSETQ. The CDR3 coding sequence is TGCGCCAGCAGCTTGGATACAGGGGGCATTGAAGCTTTCTTT. Encoded protein: CASSLDTGGIEAFF.

This chain links TRBV7-2 with TRBJ2-1; TRBD2 matches at 7 bases. Germline V gene data show CDR1 as SGHTA and CDR2 as FQGNSA. V lost 5 bases, J lost 0 bases, and 16 bases stayed unmatched. This CDR3 is built from 19 residues. CDR3 coding DNA: TGTGCCAGCAGCCCCGACCCCCGGAAGCGGGAAAGCTCCTACAATGAGCAGTTCTTC. Protein: CASSPDPRKRESSYNEQFF.

The chain combines TRBV5-6 with TRBJ2-3, with TRBD2 as a possible D gene (6 bases). The CDR3 is 16 residues long. The germline gives CDR1 SGHDT, CDR2 YYEEEE. V was shortened by 5 bases and J by 3 bases, with 19 bases between the two germline ends. The CDR3 sequence is CASRMKTSKWTDTQYF. CDR3 nucleotide sequence: TGTGCCAGCAGAATGAAGACTAGTAAGTGGACAGATACGCAGTATTTT.

V and J are TRBV19 and TRBJ1-2, with 8 nucleotides matching TRBD1. V shed 6 bases and J 8 bases; nucleotides not matched to a gene: 11. This CDR3 region has 14 residues. Germline loops: CDR1 LNHDA, CDR2 SQIVND (reference sequence). This CDR3 reads CASSDTTGARGYTF. CDR3 bases: TGTGCCAGTAGCGATACGACAGGGGCAAGGGGCTACACCTTC.

The sample holds one count of this clone. V is TRBV21-1 and J is TRBJ2-7; the table's D gene call, TRBD2, was not cross checked with the DNA. TRBV21-1 is a documented pseudogene. The CDR3 spans 15 residues. The CDR3 loop reads CASSWEGVDYYEQYF. CDR3 nucleotides: TGTGCCAGCAGCTGGGAGGGGGTCGATTACTACGAGCAGTACTTC.

This chain connects TRBV5-1 to TRBJ2-7, with TRBD1 matching over 11 bases. Germline assignment: CDR1 SGHRS and CDR2 YFSETQ. This CDR3 region has 15 residues. After removal of 4 bases from V and 2 bases from J, the junction contained 5 bases not matched to a gene. The CDR3 DNA sequence: TGCGCCAGCAGCCCGGGACAGGGGGGAACCTACGAGCAGTACTTC. This codes for CASSPGQGGTYEQYF.

The rearrangement links TRBV7-8 to TRBJ2-1; 9 bases map to TRBD2. Per germline, CDR1 SGHVS and CDR2 FQNEAQ. The length of the CDR3 is 17 residues. V shed 4 bases, J shed 5 bases, and the junction held 12 bases outside the gene matches. The CDR3 coding sequence is TGTGCCAGCAGCTCCAGGCCCCTAGCGGGGCCACACAATGAGCAGTTCTTC. Amino acid sequence: CASSSRPLAGPHNEQFF.

The chain links TRBV30 to TRBJ2-7; the match to TRBD1 covers 7 bases. The germline V gene encodes CDR1 GTSNPN and CDR2 SVGIG (reference sequence). The V gene end was trimmed by 0 bases and the J gene end by 5 bases; junction bases not matched to a gene: 4. The CDR3 runs to 13 residues. CDR3 in DNA: TGTGCCTGGAGTGTAGGGGGCCGGGACGAGCAGTACTTC. This translates into CAWSVGGRDEQYF.

The chain is built from TRBV7-9 and TRBJ2-3; TRBD2 agrees at 10 bases. Germline CDR1 reads SEHNR; CDR2 reads FQNEAQ (reference sequence). J was trimmed by 2 bases and V by 3 bases; bases with no gene match: 8. The CDR3 totals 17 residues. CDR3 bases: TGTGCCAGCAGCTTCGGGCCCCTAGCGGGGGCCACAGATACGCAGTATTTT. Translation: CASSFGPLAGATDTQYF.

The CDR3 DNA reads TGTGCCAGCAGCCAGGGGGCGGGCTCCTACAATGAGCAGTTCTTC. Its protein product is CASSQGAGSYNEQFF. This chain joins TRBV3-1 (or the pseudogene TRBV3-2) and TRBJ2-1; D may be TRBD1 (6 bases). With 3 bases removed from V and 0 bases from J, the gap between germline ends came to 9 bases. The CDR3 is 15 residues long. The germline V gene encodes CDR1 LGHDT and CDR2 YNNKEL (reference sequence).

J is TRBJ1-1 and V is TRBV5-1; perhaps TRBD1 as D (5 bases). The CDR3 is made up of 17 amino acids. Germline V CDR1 and CDR2: SGHRS, YFSETQ. The germline V and J ends were trimmed by 0 bases and 0 bases, with 15 bases remaining between them. This chain's CDR3 is CASSLVVGPRMNTEAFF. CDR3 in DNA: TGCGCCAGCAGCTTGGTCGTGGGGCCGAGGATGAACACTGAAGCTTTCTTT.

The gene calls are TRBV5-1 and TRBJ1-6; possibly TRBD1 for D (5 bases). V was trimmed by 0 bases and J by 8 bases, leaving 9 bases between them. CDR1 and CDR2 from the germline V gene are SGHRS and YFSETQ. The CDR3 has 14 residues. The CDR3 region is CASSLGTRYSPLHF. CDR3 nucleotide sequence: TGCGCCAGCAGCTTGGGGACACGCTATTCACCCCTCCACTTT.

This chain links TRBV13 with TRBJ2-1, with 7 positions matching TRBD1. CDR3 size: 13 residues. The germline V gene has CDR1 PRHDT and CDR2 FYEKMQ (reference sequence). J lost 6 bases, V lost 6 bases, and 5 bases had no gene match. This CDR3 reads CASSPTGTNEQFF. CDR3 nucleotide sequence: TGTGCCAGCAGTCCGACAGGGACCAATGAGCAGTTCTTC.

This sequence joins TRBV5-6 and TRBJ2-7; 7 positions match TRBD1. Trimming removed 7 bases from V and 0 bases from J; junction bases left unmatched: 7. Germline V CDR1 and CDR2: SGHDT, YYEEEE. This CDR3 region has 14 residues. The CDR3 nucleotides are TGTGCCAGCGCCCTGGGACAGAGCTCCTACGAGCAGTACTTC. Amino acid sequence: CASALGQSSYEQYF.

The CDR3: CASSFYQGEGYTF. CDR3 nucleotides: TGTGCCAGCAGCTTTTACCAGGGGGAAGGCTACACCTTC. The genes are TRBV7-9 and TRBJ1-2; 7 bases align to TRBD1. In germline, CDR1 is SEHNR, CDR2 FQNEAQ (reference sequence). J lost 8 bases, V lost 3 bases, and 6 bases had no gene match. The CDR3 is 13 residues long.

The chain employs TRBV19 and TRBJ2-1, with 8 bases lining up with TRBD2. J was trimmed by 0 bases and V by 8 bases; bases with no gene match: 3. Germline V gene data show CDR1 as LNHDA and CDR2 as SQIVND (reference sequence). The CDR3 extends over 14 amino acids. CDR3 in amino acids: CASESGSSYNEQFF. The CDR3 nucleotides are TGTGCCAGTGAGAGCGGGAGCTCCTACAATGAGCAGTTCTTC.

This clone was observed a handful of times. The chain links TRBV4-2 to TRBJ1-4; TRBD1 might be the D (6 bases). Germline-derived CDR1 and CDR2 are LGHNA and YNFKEQ. The V end was cut by 4 bases, the J end by 7 bases, with 19 bases between. The CDR3 spans 16 residues. The DNA for the CDR3 is TGTGCCAGCAGCCCTCGAGGGGGGGGCGGGGGTGAAAAACTGTTTTTT. Translated, it gives CASSPRGGGGGEKLFF.